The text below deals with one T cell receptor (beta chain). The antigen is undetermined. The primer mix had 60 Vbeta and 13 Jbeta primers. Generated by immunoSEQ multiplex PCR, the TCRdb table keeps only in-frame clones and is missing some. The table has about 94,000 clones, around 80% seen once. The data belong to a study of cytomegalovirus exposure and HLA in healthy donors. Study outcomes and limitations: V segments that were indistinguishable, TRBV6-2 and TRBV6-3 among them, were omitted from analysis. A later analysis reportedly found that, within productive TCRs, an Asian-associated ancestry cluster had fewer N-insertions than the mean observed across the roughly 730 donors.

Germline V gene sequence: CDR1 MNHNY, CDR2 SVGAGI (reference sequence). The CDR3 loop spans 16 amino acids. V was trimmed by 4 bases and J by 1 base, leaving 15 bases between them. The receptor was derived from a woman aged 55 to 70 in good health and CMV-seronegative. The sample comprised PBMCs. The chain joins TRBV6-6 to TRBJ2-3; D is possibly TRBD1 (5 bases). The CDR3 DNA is TGTGCCAGCAGTTCCGGTCGACAGCTCGGCACAGATACGCAGTATTTT. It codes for CASSSGRQLGTDTQYF.